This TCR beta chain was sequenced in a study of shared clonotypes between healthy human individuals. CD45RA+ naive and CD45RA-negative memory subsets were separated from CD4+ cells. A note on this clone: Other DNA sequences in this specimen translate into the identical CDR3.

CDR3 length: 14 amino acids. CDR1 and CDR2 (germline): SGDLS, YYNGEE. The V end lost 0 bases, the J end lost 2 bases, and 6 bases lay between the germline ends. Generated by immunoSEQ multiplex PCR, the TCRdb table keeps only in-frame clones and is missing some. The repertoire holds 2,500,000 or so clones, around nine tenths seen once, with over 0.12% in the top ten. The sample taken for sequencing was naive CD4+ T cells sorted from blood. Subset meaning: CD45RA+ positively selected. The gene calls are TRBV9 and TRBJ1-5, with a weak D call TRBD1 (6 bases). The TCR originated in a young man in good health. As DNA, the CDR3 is TGTGCCAGCAGCGTAGAGGGGGGCAATCAGCCCCAGCATTTT. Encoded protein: CASSVEGGNQPQHF.